The following is a T cell receptor (beta chain) sequence with its context. The sample belongs to a study of shared clonotypes between healthy human individuals. Profiled with immunoSEQ multiplex PCR; TCRdb holds only in-frame clones, not every one. The sample carries over a million clones, about 80% recorded once. This CDR3 is 13 amino acids long. Per germline, CDR1 SGHRS and CDR2 YFSETQ. V dropped 6 bases and J dropped 7 bases, with 16 bases sitting between them. Sequenced sample: memory CD4+ T cells sorted from blood. Specified subset: CD45RA-negative fraction. This receptor was identified in a man in his late teens or twenties in good health. The genes are TRBV5-1 and TRBJ1-2; possibly TRBD1 for D (6 bases). The CDR3 nucleotides are TGCGCCAGCACAGTAATTCAGGGGAGTGGCTACACCTTC. Translating gives CASTVIQGSGYTF.